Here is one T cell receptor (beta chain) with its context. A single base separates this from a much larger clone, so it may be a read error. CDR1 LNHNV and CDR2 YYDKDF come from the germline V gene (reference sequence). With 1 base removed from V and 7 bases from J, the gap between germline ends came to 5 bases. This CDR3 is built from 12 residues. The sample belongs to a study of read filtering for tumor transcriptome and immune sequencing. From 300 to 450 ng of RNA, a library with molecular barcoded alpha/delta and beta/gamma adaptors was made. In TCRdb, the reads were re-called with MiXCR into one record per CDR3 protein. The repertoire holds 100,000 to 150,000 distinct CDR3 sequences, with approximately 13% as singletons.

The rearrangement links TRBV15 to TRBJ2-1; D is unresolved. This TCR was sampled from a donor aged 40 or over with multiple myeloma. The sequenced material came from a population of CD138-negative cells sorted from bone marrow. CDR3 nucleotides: TGTGCCACCAGCAGAGGTAGTAATGAGCAGTTCTTC. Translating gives CATSRGSNEQFF.